This T cell receptor beta chain was sequenced in a study of cytomegalovirus exposure and HLA in healthy donors. The study ran its PCR with 60 Vbeta and 13 Jbeta primers. Some clones are missing from TCRdb's copy, which holds only in-frame ones; the method was immunoSEQ multiplex PCR. The sample has around 170,000 clones, approximately 80% seen once. After removal of 8 bases from V and 4 bases from J, the junction contained 7 bases not matched to a gene. Germline values: CDR1 LNHDA, CDR2 SQIVND (reference sequence). The CDR3 is 13 amino acids. The sample was PBMCs. The V call is TRBV19, the J call TRBJ1-2; 7 bases fit TRBD1. This receptor was taken from a middle-aged woman in good health and CMV-seropositive. CDR3 sequence (DNA): TGTGCCAGTGGCCCCGGGACAGCCTATGGCTACACCTTC. Translated: CASGPGTAYGYTF.